This passage covers 7 T cell receptor beta chains from one sample sequenced in a study of early T cells in non-severe SARS-CoV-2 infection. TCRdb recomputed calls from the 5' RACE reads with MiXCR, one row per CDR3 protein. The sample shows nearly 60,000 distinct CDR3 sequences, 12% of them seen only once. What was sequenced was whole blood. Every receptor here comes from an adult who was a healthcare worker with PCR-confirmed SARS-CoV-2 infection or an uninfected control (not recorded which).

This clonotype came up a few times. The rearrangement uses TRBV12-3 or TRBV12-4 and TRBJ2-7; D call uncertain. The CDR3 runs to 12 residues. The V end was cut by 5 bases, the J end by 3 bases, with 8 bases between. CDR3 in DNA: TGTGCCAGCAGTGGGTGGGGCTACGAGCAGTACTTC. It yields the protein CASSGWGYEQYF.

This clonotype was seen a few times. CDR3 sequence (DNA): TGCAGTGTTAACAGGGTACGAACTGAAGCTTTCTTT. It translates to CSVNRVRTEAFF. V usage is TRBV20-1 and J usage is TRBJ1-1; D may be TRBD1 (6 bases). This CDR3 has 12 amino acids. The V end was cut by 7 bases, the J end by 5 bases, with 14 bases between. The germline V gene encodes CDR1 DFQATT and CDR2 SNEGSKA (reference sequence).

This clonotype was counted many times. J is TRBJ1-5 and V is TRBV6-1; D gene ambiguous. Germline V gives CDR1 MNHNS, CDR2 SASEGT. V shed 0 bases and J shed 5 bases, with 17 bases lying between them. The CDR3 is 17 amino acids. CDR3 sequence reads: CASSEAHRVGYDQPQHF. The CDR3 DNA is TGTGCCAGCAGTGAAGCGCACAGAGTGGGTTACGATCAGCCCCAGCATTTT.

This clonotype was picked up a small number of times. The chain couples TRBV9 to TRBJ2-7; D gene ambiguous. With 4 bases removed from V and 4 bases from J, the gap between germline ends came to 9 bases. CDR1 SGDLS and CDR2 YYNGEE come from the germline V gene. This CDR3 spans 12 amino acids. CDR3 in amino acids: CASSPPSYEQYF. The CDR3 region has the DNA TGTGCCAGCAGCCCACCTTCGTACGAGCAGTACTTC.

This clonotype was found many times. This sequence joins TRBV4-3 and TRBJ2-1, with a weak D call TRBD1 (5 bases). CDR3 length: 14 amino acids. Germline values: CDR1 LGHNA, CDR2 YSLEER. Between the trimmed V and J ends, which lost 3 bases and 6 bases, there was a span of 12 bases. The CDR3 loop is CASSHGARGNEQFF. Here the CDR3 DNA reads TGCGCCAGCAGCCATGGAGCTAGGGGCAATGAGCAGTTCTTC.

This clonotype showed up just a few times. This sequence joins TRBV12-3 or TRBV12-4 and TRBJ1-1; 9 bases match TRBD1. Germline trimming cut 6 bases from V and 6 bases from J; bases unmatched to any gene: 14. The CDR3 totals 16 residues. CDR3 residues: CASSHRGTGTKAEAFF. The CDR3 DNA follows: TGTGCCAGCAGCCATAGAGGGACAGGGACGAAAGCTGAAGCTTTCTTT.

Many counts were recorded for this clonotype. The chain carries TRBV6-6 and TRBJ1-2; D unresolved. Trimming took off 7 bases at V and 0 bases at J, with 15 bases between the two ends. CDR1 MNHNY and CDR2 SVGAGI come from the germline V gene (reference sequence). The CDR3 is 15 amino acids. The DNA for the CDR3 is TGTGCCAGCACCCTAGCCCGGAACACTAACTATGGCTACACCTTC. It translates to CASTLARNTNYGYTF.